The present TCR beta chain was sequenced within a study of blood T cell repertoires in COVID-19. In the study overall: Acute-phase and convalescent COVID-19 samples originated in the United States, Italy and Spain. Sources were T cells, B-cell-depleted T cells, or PBMCs; the material itself was cDNA or gDNA.

J lost 0 bases, V lost 1 base, and 4 bases had no gene match. This CDR3 is 17 amino acids long. Germline CDR1 LNHDA, CDR2 SQIVND (reference sequence). In the original workflow: Amplified reference gene primers provided the basis for estimating nucleated cell counts. Assay: immunoSEQ multiplex PCR; the TCRdb copy retains only in-frame clones and omits some. V and J calls and clone size are as listed in that table; D and trimming were resolved from the DNA. The sample shows some 300,000 clones, around 90% of them seen only once. The Seattle site enrolled patients during active infection and followed them longitudinally.

The receptor's source is a woman aged 45-60 years with COVID-19, enrolled during active disease. The sequenced sample was peripheral blood. The genes are TRBV19 and TRBJ2-1; 9 bases line up with TRBD2. The CDR3 protein is CASSIVLSGGSYNEQFF. DNA of the CDR3: TGTGCCAGTAGTATAGTTCTTAGCGGGGGCTCCTACAATGAGCAGTTCTTC.